Sequencing of this T cell receptor beta chain was carried out in a study of T cell repertoires in cytomegalovirus infection. Study results and limitations: Dominant in the ex vivo response were TCR beta clonotypes restricted by HLA-C and specific for CMV.

MiXCR, applied by TCRdb to the reads, yields one record per CDR3 protein. The sample contains 680,000 or so distinct CDR3 sequences, about 40% of which appear only once. This clonotype was counted ten times or more. The antigen is unknown. V lost 5 bases and J lost 5, with 16 bases in between. The germline V gene has CDR1 SGHTA and CDR2 FQGNSA. This CDR3 comprises 15 residues. The material sequenced was PBMCs. The source is a human donor in good health (CMV status not recorded). Some clones in this sample may be carry-over from other donors' samples. V gene TRBV7-2 combines with J gene TRBJ2-1; D perhaps matches TRBD2 (5 bases). This chain's CDR3 is CASSPRGAAHNEQFF. In DNA form, the CDR3 reads TGTGCCAGCAGCCCACGGGGAGCGGCACACAATGAGCAGTTCTTC. Combining the CDR3 with reference TRBV7-2 and TRBJ2-1 gives the whole variable domain GAGVSQSPSNKVTEKGKDVELRCDPISGHTALYWYRQSLGQGLEFLIYFQGNSAPDKSGLPSDRFSAERTGGSVSTLTIQRTQQEDSAVYLCASSPRGAAHNEQFFGPGTRLTVL.